This TCR beta chain was found in a study of regulatory T cells in long-lasting Graves disease. Arm-PCR of CDR3 regions and iRepertoire HTBI primers were the basis on which TCR beta libraries were built. One entry per CDR3 protein, called by TCRdb with MiXCR from the multiplex PCR reads. This sample has roughly 560,000 distinct CDR3 sequences, with about 12% found just once. Time point here: newly diagnosed GD, antithyroid drugs for less than 3 months. Construction of the TCR library relied on RNA isolated from PBMCs. Per American Thyroid Association guidelines, Graves' disease was diagnosed. There are many counts of this clonotype. The ends lost 7 bases at V and 5 bases at J; junction bases unmatched: 8. This CDR3 region has 14 residues. Germline CDR1 and CDR2: MNHEY and SMNVEV (reference sequence). This sample also appeared in a second study, on T cells in Graves' hyperthyroidism and ophthalmopathy.

The TCR comes from a woman in her thirties with Graves disease. Sequenced material: peripheral blood mononuclear cells (PBMCs), taken at new diagnosis, from a patient treated with antithyroid drugs. This chain links TRBV27 with TRBJ2-5, with TRBD2 matching 9 bases. CDR3 sequence: CASKLIAGAETQYF. In nucleotides, the CDR3 is TGTGCCAGCAAGCTAATAGCGGGAGCGGAGACCCAGTACTTC.